The clone carrying this TCR beta chain was picked up a small number of times. Antigen unknown. The record originates from a study of identical twins. Study conclusions and caveats: The study drew conclusions from cross-sectional statistical analysis, not from following the same donors.

The CDR3 is 15 amino acids. CDR1 is SNHLY, CDR2 FYNNEI, per germline. Germline trimming cut 4 bases from V and 3 bases from J; bases unmatched to any gene: 4. TCRdb independently ran MiXCR on the 5' RACE reads; one entry per CDR3 protein. The sample gives a few hundred thousand distinct CDR3 sequences, over 8.5% of which show up once; 3% is in the top ten. A further study also used this sample, focusing on yellow fever vaccine responses in identical twins.

The sample was PBMCs. The sequence derives from a woman aged 18-35 years in good health. This chain connects TRBV2 to TRBJ2-1; 9 bases are shared with TRBD1. The CDR3: CASSGRTGDYNEQFF. In nucleotides, the CDR3 is TGTGCCAGCAGTGGTCGGACAGGGGACTACAATGAGCAGTTCTTC.